This TCR beta chain was identified during a study of blood T cells in healthy people across ages. Turning to the study itself: Template switching caught about one barcoded beta molecule for each two T cells.

Staff drew around 10 milliliters of peripheral blood from each donor. Overall study results and limits: Versus aged donors, long-lived donors had higher diversity and more naive CD4+ cells. Calculation of diversity from one million T cells yielded estimates considered to be underestimates.

Remarks on this clonotype: As yet, its antigen is unknown.

It was with a sample-barcoded 5' primer and a J-beta primer mix that a second PCR of roughly 7 to 12 cycles was run. MiXCR, run by TCRdb on the 5' RACE reads, gives a single entry per CDR3 protein. This table holds 660,000 or so distinct CDR3 sequences, around 54% found once. Trimming stripped 6 bases from V and 4 bases from J, with 14 bases between. Per germline, CDR1 KGHDR and CDR2 SFDVKD. CDR3 size: 14 residues. The genes are TRBV24-1 and TRBJ1-1, with D perhaps TRBD1 (5 bases). Sequencing was done on a sample of blood. This sequence originates from a man aged 55 to 69 in good health. In DNA, the CDR3 is TGTGCCACCAGTATGGGGGGGTGGAGCACTGAAGCTTTCTTT. Its translation is CATSMGGWSTEAFF.